This T cell receptor (beta chain) was profiled in a study of T cells expressing NK-cell markers. The CDR3 is made up of 15 amino acids. From germline, CDR1 is WNHNN and CDR2 SYGVQD (reference sequence). TCRdb re-called the 5' RACE reads; every CDR3 protein appears as one record, without DNA. In all, the sample yields under 500,000 distinct CDR3 sequences. The clonotype originates from a woman aged 18 to 69 in good health. The chain joins TRBV10-1 to TRBJ2-3; as DNA is missing, the TRBD1 call by TCRdb cannot be tested. Sequencing input: blood T cells: a sorted CD56 or NKG2C T cell subset, CD4+ or CD8+ T cells, or bulk PBMC T cells (not recorded which). The CDR3 here is CASSESKGGTDTQYF.